The 8 T cell receptor beta chains below all came from one sample that was sequenced in a study of identical twins. TCRdb passed the 5' RACE reads through MiXCR, listing each CDR3 protein once. The sample carries 400,000 to 500,000 distinct CDR3 sequences, approximately 17% recorded once. Material: naive T cells sorted from blood. The receptors were gathered from a man aged 50 to 59 in good health.

This clonotype was detected only a few times. The chain recombines TRBV10-2 with TRBJ1-2; TRBD1 might be the D (5 bases). Germline-derived CDR1 and CDR2 are WSHSY and SAAADI. The length of the CDR3 is 12 residues. V dropped 9 bases and J dropped 5 bases, with 13 bases sitting between them. The CDR3 DNA reads TGCGCCAGTACCGGGACGGATTATGGCTACACCTTC. As protein: CASTGTDYGYTF.

The V gene is TRBV28, the J gene TRBJ2-3; D is unresolved. Germline CDR1 reads MDHEN; CDR2 reads SYDVKM. V shed 8 bases and J shed 6 bases, with 12 bases lying between them. The CDR3 has 12 amino acids. Here the CDR3 DNA reads TGTGCCAGCGGCACCTGGGCTGATACGCAGTATTTT. This gives the protein CASGTWADTQYF.

There are a few counts of this clonotype. The chain employs TRBV9 and TRBJ2-5; 7 bases match TRBD1. Germline V gene lookup returns CDR1 SGDLS and CDR2 YYNGEE. The CDR3 extends over 14 amino acids. J lost 5 bases, V lost 0 bases, and 4 bases had no gene match. The CDR3 bases are TGTGCCAGCAGCGTAGAGGGGGCCCGGGAGACCCAGTACTTC. Amino acids: CASSVEGARETQYF. Complete variable domain (other parts from reference TRBV9 and TRBJ2-5): DSGVTQTPKHLITATGQRVTLRCSPRSGDLSVYWYQQSLDQGLQFLIQYYNGEERAKGNILERFSAQQFPDLHSELNLSSLELGDSALYFCASSVEGARETQYFGPGTRLLVL.

This sequence joins TRBV10-3 and TRBJ1-2; a possible D gene is TRBD1 (5 bases). The length of the CDR3 is 16 residues. V lost 8 bases, J lost 8 bases, and 27 bases lay in between. CDR1 is ENHRY and CDR2 is SYGVKD in the germline V gene. The CDR3 here is CAILPAEGQGWRGYTF. DNA for the CDR3: TGTGCCATCCTTCCGGCTGAAGGGCAGGGCTGGAGGGGCTACACCTTC.

This clonotype was seen repeatedly, ten times or more. The chain joins TRBV12-3 or TRBV12-4 to TRBJ2-2, with TRBD1 identical over 8 bases. The V segment lost 5 bases and the J segment 1 base; nucleotides outside the gene matches: 3. This CDR3 spans 15 amino acids. CDR3 amino acids: CASSLGTGNTGELFF. DNA for the CDR3: TGTGCCAGCAGTCTCGGGACAGGGAACACCGGGGAGCTGTTTTTT.

This clonotype was seen repeatedly, ten times or more. The CDR3 region has the DNA TGTGCCATCAGTAACAGAACTGAAGCTTTCTTT. It specifies CAISNRTEAFF. The genes are TRBV10-3 and TRBJ1-1, with D unresolved. The CDR3 sequence is 11 residues long. Germline lookup yields CDR1 ENHRY and CDR2 SYGVKD. V lost 5 bases to trimming and J lost 5 bases, with 6 bases between them.

The V call is TRBV28, the J call TRBJ1-5, with D possibly TRBD1 on 6 matching bases. V lost 5 bases and J lost 0, with 14 bases in between. Germline V lookup: CDR1 MDHEN, CDR2 SYDVKM. This CDR3 has 16 residues. In nucleotides, the CDR3 is TGTGCCAGCAGTAAACAGGGTTTAGGTAGCAATCAGCCCCAGCATTTT. As protein: CASSKQGLGSNQPQHF.

This clonotype was seen at least ten times. The chain has TRBV12-3 or TRBV12-4 and TRBJ2-1, with 7 bases lining up with TRBD1. CDR3 size: 14 residues. V lost 6 bases to trimming and J lost 1 base; unmatched junction nucleotides: 3. The CDR3 is CASRMTGSYNEQFF. CDR3 in DNA: TGTGCCAGCAGGATGACAGGGTCCTACAATGAGCAGTTCTTC.